These 6 T cell receptor beta chains came from one sample sequenced in a study of blood T cell repertoires in COVID-19. This table comes from immunoSEQ multiplex PCR, and its TCRdb copy is limited to in-frame clones, with some not included. The profile shows over 150,000 clones, more than 65% of them singletons. The sequenced sample was peripheral blood. These TCRs come from a human donor in a cohort sampled during active COVID-19.

This clone was detected only a few times. The V call is TRBV3-1 (or the pseudogene TRBV3-2), the J call TRBJ1-5; no firm D call. Germline V gene lookup returns CDR1 LGHDT and CDR2 YNNKEL (reference sequence). The CDR3 has 14 amino acids. V lost 5 bases and J lost 0, with 8 bases in between. The DNA for the CDR3 is TGTGCCAGCAGCTCTAGTTATAGCAATCAGCCCCAGCATTTT. Its protein is CASSSSYSNQPQHF.

This clone was counted a few times. The chain carries TRBV6-4 and TRBJ2-7, with D tentatively TRBD1 (5 bases). The CDR3 extends over 13 amino acids. The V gene's germline CDR1 is MRHNA and CDR2 SNTAGT. With 5 bases removed from V and 2 bases from J, the gap between germline ends came to 10 bases. The CDR3 nucleotides are TGTGCCAGCAGTCAAGGGGAAGCCTACGAGCAGTACTTC. Amino acid sequence: CASSQGEAYEQYF.

This chain links TRBV14 with TRBJ2-5; D unresolved. Germline V gene sequence: CDR1 SGHDN, CDR2 FVKESK. The germline V and J ends were trimmed by 1 base and 5 bases, with 8 bases remaining between them. This CDR3 comprises 13 residues. The CDR3 here is CASSQGAWETQYF. The CDR3 bases are TGTGCCAGCAGCCAAGGGGCTTGGGAGACCCAGTACTTC.

The rearrangement joins TRBV28 to TRBJ1-2, with D perhaps TRBD1 (5 bases). Trimming left V 3 bases short and J 8 bases short, with 19 bases between. This CDR3 is 15 amino acids long. Looked up from germline, CDR1 is MDHEN and CDR2 is SYDVKM. The CDR3 coding sequence is TGTGCCAGCAGTTTTGGAGGGTCTGGACACTCGGGCTACACCTTC. Protein sequence: CASSFGGSGHSGYTF.

This clone has just a few counts. The V gene is TRBV5-1, the J gene TRBJ2-7, with TRBD2 matching 10 bases. CDR1 and CDR2 from the germline V gene are SGHRS and YFSETQ. The CDR3 is 16 amino acids. Losses at the gene ends were 0 bases for V and 7 bases for J; bases not matched to a gene: 10. CDR3 DNA: TGCGCCAGCAGCTTGGGACTCCTAGCGGGGGCCGGGGAGCAGTACTTC. Translation: CASSLGLLAGAGEQYF.

V and J are TRBV12-5 and TRBJ1-5; TRBD1 aligns across 8 bases. Germline V CDR1 and CDR2: LGHNT, FRNRAP. The CDR3 extends over 16 amino acids. The V segment lost 3 bases and the J segment 2 bases; nucleotides outside the gene matches: 6. Written as DNA, the CDR3 is TGTGCTAGTGGTTTCAGGGGGCTTACGGGCAATCAGCCCCAGCATTTT. Residues: CASGFRGLTGNQPQHF. The whole variable domain, filled in from reference TRBV12-5 and TRBJ1-5, reads DARVTQTPRHKVTEMGQEVTMRCQPILGHNTVFWYRQTMMQGLELLAYFRNRAPLDDSGMPKDRFSAEMPDATLATLKIQPSEPRDSAVYFCASGFRGLTGNQPQHFGDGTRLSIL.